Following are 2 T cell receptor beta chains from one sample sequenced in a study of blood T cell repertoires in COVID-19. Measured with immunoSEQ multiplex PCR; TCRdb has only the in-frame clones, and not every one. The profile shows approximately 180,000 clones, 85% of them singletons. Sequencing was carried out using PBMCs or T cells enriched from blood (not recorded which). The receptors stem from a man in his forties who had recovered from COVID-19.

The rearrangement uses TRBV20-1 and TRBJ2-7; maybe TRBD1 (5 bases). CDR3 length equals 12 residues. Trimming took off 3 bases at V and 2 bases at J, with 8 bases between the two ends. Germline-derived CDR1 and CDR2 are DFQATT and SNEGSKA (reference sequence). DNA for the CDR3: TGCAGTGCTAGTGGGGCCCCCTACGAGCAGTACTTC. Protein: CSASGAPYEQYF.

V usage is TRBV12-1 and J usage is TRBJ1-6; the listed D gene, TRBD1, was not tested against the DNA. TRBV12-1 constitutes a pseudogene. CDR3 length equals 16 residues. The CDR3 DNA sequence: TGTGCCAGCAGCGCGGACAGGGGGCCCTGCCACTCACCCCTCCACTTT. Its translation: CASSADRGPCHSPLHF.